This passage covers 19 T cell receptor beta chains from one sample sequenced in a study of T cell clonality in common variable immunodeficiency. The antigens for these receptors are not known. Sequencing was performed with immunoSEQ multiplex PCR; in TCRdb, only in-frame clones are kept and a portion is missing. The sample contains approximately 16,000 clones, none occurring once; approximately 14% lies in the top ten. Study-wide results and caveats: Common variable immunodeficiency TCR beta sequences reportedly had fewer deletions and N-nucleotide insertions.

The sample comprised peripheral blood mononuclear cells. The receptors come from a human donor with common variable immunodeficiency.

This clone was recorded many times. From the germline J gene comes the end of the CDR3, since the read stops 3 residues before it. The chain has TRBV29-1 and TRBJ1-1; 10 bases are a match to TRBD1. V shed 7 bases and J 4 bases; nucleotides not matched to a gene: 6. This CDR3 spans 13 amino acids. Per germline, CDR1 SQVTM and CDR2 ANQGSEA. The CDR3 sequence is CSGGQGDRTEAFF. Incomplete CDR3 DNA: TGCAGCGGCGGACAGGGGGACCGCACTGAA. The complete variable domain, with remaining parts taken from reference TRBV29-1 and TRBJ1-1, reads SAVISQKPSRDICQRGTSLTIQCQVDSQVTMMFWYRQQPGQSLTLIATANQGSEATYESGFVIDKFPISRPNLTFSTLTVSNMSPEDSSIYLCSGGQGDRTEAFFGQGTRLTVV.

This clone occurred a few times. The read terminates 3 residues ahead of where the CDR3 ends, so the germline J gene completes it. The chain has TRBV7-6 and TRBJ2-2, with 8 bases fitting TRBD2. The germline V gene has CDR1 SGHVS and CDR2 FNYEAQ. This CDR3 has 15 residues. Trimming cost V 7 bases and J 5 bases; bases outside gene matches: 9. The CDR3 spells CASTTSGGGTGELFF. CDR3 bases read: TGTGCCAGCACCACGTCGGGGGGGGGAACCGGGGAG. The full variable domain, with the rest looked up from reference TRBV7-6 and TRBJ2-2, is GAGVSQSPRYKVTKRGQDVALRCDPISGHVSLYWYRQALGQGPEFLTYFNYEAQQDKSGLPNDRFSAERPEGSISTLTIQRTEQRDSAMYRCASTTSGGGTGELFFGEGSRLTVL.

As concerns this clone: The CDR3 end lies 3 residues beyond the end of the read and is filled in from the germline J gene. This chain links TRBV7-6 with TRBJ2-1, with D perhaps TRBD2 (7 bases). Trimming removed 4 bases from V and 0 bases from J, with 13 bases in between. Per germline, CDR1 SGHVS and CDR2 FNYEAQ. The length of the CDR3 is 16 residues. The CDR3 protein is CASSSRGGLSYNEQFF. Partial CDR3 DNA: TGTGCCAGCAGCTCCCGCGGGGGCCTCTCCTACAATGAG.

Comment on this clone: Coverage ceases 3 residues before the CDR3 finishes, and the germline J gene fills in the end. The V call is TRBV7-2, the J call TRBJ1-5; D is perhaps TRBD1 (5 bases). The CDR3 spans 15 residues. The germline V gene has CDR1 SGHTA and CDR2 FQGNSA. V lost 4 bases and J 5 bases, leaving 15 bases between the germline ends. The CDR3: CASSSYGWGDQPQHF. Partial CDR3 DNA: TGTGCCAGCAGCTCTTACGGGTGGGGGGATCAGCCC.

This clone was counted ten times or more. The read gets to within 3 residues of the CDR3 end, and the germline J gene fills in the rest. The chain employs TRBV18 and TRBJ2-5; 7 bases line up with TRBD1. In germline, CDR1 is KGHSH, CDR2 LQKENI. The CDR3 sequence is 13 residues long. The junction had 2 bases not matched to a gene; V was cut back by 5 bases and J by 2 bases. CDR3: CASSSGQQETQYF. The sequenced part of the CDR3 DNA is TGTGCCAGCTCATCGGGACAGCAAGAGACC. Looking up the rest from reference TRBV18 and TRBJ2-5 gives the full variable domain: NAGVMQNPRHLVRRRGQEARLRCSPMKGHSHVYWYRQLPEEGLKFMVYLQKENIIDESGMPKERFSAEFPKEGPSILRIQQVVRGDSAAYFCASSSGQQETQYFGPGTRLLVL.

This clone was seen more than once but under ten times. The CDR3 goes on 3 residues after the read ends, and that part is filled in from the germline J gene. The J gene is TRBJ2-2, the V gene TRBV13; possibly TRBD1 for D (6 bases). The CDR3 loop spans 20 amino acids. With 5 bases removed from V and 0 bases from J, the gap between germline ends came to 25 bases. Per the germline V gene, CDR1 is PRHDT and CDR2 is FYEKMQ (reference sequence). Partial CDR3 DNA: TGTGCCAGCAGCAGGACAGCCCGATCCTACTCAACGGCGAACACCGGGGAG. Its protein is CASSRTARSYSTANTGE. The whole CDR3 reads CASSRTARSYSTANTGELFF.

With regard to this clone: The observed sequence ends 3 residues before the CDR3 terminus, with the missing tail filled in from the germline J gene. The V gene is TRBV7-2, the J gene TRBJ2-7; perhaps TRBD2 as D (5 bases). V lost 1 base and J 0 bases, leaving 10 bases between the germline ends. Germline V gives CDR1 SGHTA, CDR2 FQGNSA. The CDR3 runs 15 residues. The CDR3 loop reads CASSLGAVSSYEQYF. The DNA read from the CDR3 is TGTGCCAGCAGCTTAGGAGCGGTGAGCTCCTACGAG.

In its sample, this clone was seen a few times. The CDR3 extends 3 residues past the end of the read, so its final part is completed from the germline J gene. The chain couples TRBV7-9 to TRBJ2-1; 15 bases are a match to TRBD2. The CDR3 covers 14 residues. Germline CDR1 reads SEHNR; CDR2 reads FQNEAQ (reference sequence). With V trimmed by 6 bases and J by 7 bases, 1 base remained unmatched. The CDR3 reads CASRGLAGGNEQFF. The covered CDR3 bases are TGTGCCAGCAGAGGACTAGCGGGGGGGAATGAG.

This clone appeared a few times. This CDR3 reads CASSPQTENTEAFF. Partial CDR3 DNA: TGTGCCAGCTCACCGCAGACAGAGAACACTGAA. This chain connects TRBV18 to TRBJ1-1; perhaps TRBD1 as D (5 bases). From the germline J gene comes the end of the CDR3, since the read stops 3 residues before it. Trimming stripped 3 bases from V and 1 base from J, with 9 bases between. The CDR3 spans 14 residues. Germline CDR1 KGHSH, CDR2 LQKENI.

The sample holds many counts of this clone. The read finishes 3 residues shy of the CDR3 end, and the germline J gene is used to complete it. The genes are TRBV7-2 and TRBJ2-3; D is perhaps TRBD1 (5 bases). CDR1 SGHTA and CDR2 FQGNSA come from the germline V gene. This CDR3 has 15 amino acids. V shed 3 bases and J shed 1 base, with 11 bases lying between them. This CDR3 is CASSFRGQRTDTQYF. Incomplete CDR3 DNA: TGTGCCAGCAGCTTCCGTGGACAACGCACAGATACG.

The sample holds many counts of this clone. Read sequence stops 3 residues before the CDR3 end, and the germline J gene provides the missing end. The V call is TRBV19, the J call TRBJ2-3, with D tentatively TRBD1 (5 bases). This CDR3 spans 15 amino acids. Germline lookup yields CDR1 LNHDA and CDR2 SQIVND (reference sequence). The V end was cut by 6 bases, the J end by 0 bases, with 13 bases between. The CDR3 bases that were read are TGTGCCAGTAGATCCGACAGAACTAGCACAGATACG. This encodes CASRSDRTSTDT. The full-length CDR3 reads as CASRSDRTSTDTQYF.

This clone was seen more than once but under ten times. The read terminates 3 residues ahead of where the CDR3 ends, so the germline J gene completes it. The rearrangement links TRBV20-1 to TRBJ2-5, with D maybe TRBD1 (5 bases). Germline assignment: CDR1 DFQATT and CDR2 SNEGSKA (reference sequence). The V and J ends lost 4 bases and 4 bases respectively, with 13 bases between them. This CDR3 has 13 amino acids. CDR3 residues: CSATGKGRETQYF. The CDR3 DNA, read in part, is TGCAGTGCTACAGGGAAAGGAAGAGAGACC.

This clone was counted at least ten times. The CDR3 end falls 3 residues outside the read, so it is completed with the germline J gene. The chain has TRBV2 and TRBJ1-1; 7 nucleotides agree with TRBD1. The CDR3 is 14 amino acids. Germline V gene sequence: CDR1 SNHLY, CDR2 FYNNEI. The ends lost 5 bases at V and 1 base at J; junction bases unmatched: 4. CDR3 amino acids: CASSLGTANTEAFF. The DNA read from the CDR3 is TGTGCCAGCAGTCTAGGGACAGCGAACACTGAA.

In the case of this clone: The sequence runs out 3 residues before the end of the CDR3; the remainder is reconstructed from the germline J gene. J is TRBJ2-5 and V is TRBV18; D not certain. Trimming left V 2 bases short and J 5 bases short, with 9 bases between. The germline V gene encodes CDR1 KGHSH and CDR2 LQKENI. CDR3 length: 13 amino acids. The CDR3 loop reads CASSPRHRETQYF. The DNA read from the CDR3 is TGTGCCAGCTCACCAAGACATCGGGAGACC.

There are a few counts of this clone. A read error may produce the germline difference seen at one junction end. The read ends 3 residues early relative to the CDR3; the germline J gene fills the gap. The chain recombines TRBV7-9 with TRBJ2-7, with D hard to call. The germline V gene has CDR1 SEHNR and CDR2 FQNEAQ (reference sequence). This CDR3 is built from 12 residues. The CDR3 DNA, read in part, is TGTTCCAGCAGCTTAGATGGTAGCGAG. Residues: CSSSLDGSE. The entire CDR3 protein reads CSSSLDGSEQYF.

Notes on this clone: The DNA ends 3 residues before the CDR3 does, and the rest of the CDR3 is filled in from the germline J gene. This chain joins TRBV7-9 and TRBJ2-3, with 8 nucleotides matching TRBD2. The CDR3 spans 14 residues. The V and J ends lost 5 bases and 3 bases, in that order; junction bases with no gene match: 4. Germline V gives CDR1 SEHNR, CDR2 FQNEAQ (reference sequence). This CDR3 reads CASSPGLGTDTQYF. CDR3 DNA (partial): TGTGCCAGCAGCCCGGGACTAGGGACAGATACG.

This clone was detected a few times. The read halts 3 residues ahead of the CDR3 end, with the missing end drawn from the germline J gene. V usage is TRBV7-9 and J usage is TRBJ2-5; D might be TRBD1 (6 bases). Germline loops: CDR1 SEHNR, CDR2 FQNEAQ (reference sequence). The CDR3 is 13 amino acids. The V gene lost 5 bases and the J gene lost 5 bases, with 12 bases spanning the gap. The part of the CDR3 DNA that was read is TGTGCCAGCAGCAGGGGGTACGGGGAGACC. Translating gives CASSRGYGET. The complete CDR3 protein is CASSRGYGETQYF.

In its sample, this clone was seen a few times. The CDR3 extends 3 residues past the end of the read, so its final part is completed from the germline J gene. V usage is TRBV19 and J usage is TRBJ1-5; D not certain. Trimming took off 1 base at V and 7 bases at J, with 5 bases between the two ends. CDR1 is LNHDA and CDR2 is SQIVND in the germline V gene (reference sequence). The CDR3 sequence is 12 residues long. The CDR3 DNA, read in part, is TGTGCCAGTAGTATAGGTCGGCAGCCC. As protein: CASSIGRQP. The entire CDR3 protein reads CASSIGRQPQHF.

This clone showed up many times. The sequence runs out 3 residues before the end of the CDR3; the remainder is reconstructed from the germline J gene. V usage is TRBV29-1 and J usage is TRBJ1-1; 7 bases fit TRBD1. With 6 bases clipped from V and 0 bases from J, the junction kept 16 bases outside the gene matches. From germline, CDR1 is SQVTM and CDR2 ANQGSEA. The CDR3 runs 17 residues. The part of the CDR3 DNA that was read is TGCAGCGTGGAGGGGAGACAGGGAGTTAACTTGAACACTGAA. It is translated as CSVEGRQGVNLNTE. The entire CDR3 protein is CSVEGRQGVNLNTEAFF.